The clone carrying this T cell receptor beta chain came up many times. Sequencing ends 3 residues short of the CDR3 end; the germline J gene provides the rest. Sequencing used immunoSEQ multiplex PCR; TCRdb keeps in-frame clones, though not all of them. The sample holds some 80,000 clones, and no clone turns up only once. This entry belongs to a study of T cell clonality in common variable immunodeficiency. V trimming: 7 bases; J trimming: 0 bases; junction bases outside the gene matches: 18. This CDR3 is 20 amino acids long. Looked up from germline, CDR1 is LNHDA and CDR2 is SQIVND (reference sequence).

Sequencing was done on a sample of peripheral blood mononuclear cells. This chain connects TRBV19 to TRBJ2-1; TRBD2 matches at 10 bases. This clonotype originated in a person aged 18 to 75 in good health. This chain's CDR3 is CASNPGPGAGGRGSYNEQFF. Partial CDR3 DNA: TGTGCCAGTAACCCAGGGCCCGGAGCGGGAGGGCGGGGCTCCTACAATGAG. Full variable domain (rest looked up from reference TRBV19 and TRBJ2-1): DGGITQSPKYLFRKEGQNVTLSCEQNLNHDAMYWYRQDPGQGLRLIYYSQIVNDFQKGDIAEGYSVSREKKESFPLTVTSAQKNPTAFYLCASNPGPGAGGRGSYNEQFFGPGTRLTVL.